These T cell receptor beta chains were read from a single sample in a study of OX40 agonist ivuxolimab in advanced cancers. Clones were sequenced by immunoSEQ multiplex PCR, and TCRdb holds only the in-frame ones, with some missing. The table records around 94,000 clones, approximately 92% of them present only once. Sequencing was performed on CD4+ or CD8+ T cells sorted from blood, taken in a trial of the OX40 agonist ivuxolimab. The source of these receptors is an adult with an advanced solid tumor such as melanoma, head and neck, liver or kidney cancer. Each CDR3 is given with its conserved first and last residue. A D gene is named only where the DNA matches it firmly. Size is stated for part of the rows, as once, few or many counts, or as a class when the clone is expanded.

J gene | V gene | clone size | D gene | CDR3 DNA | CDR3 protein
TRBJ1-2 | TRBV2 | NA | TRBD1 | TGTGCCAGCAGTGAGGGACAGGGGTATTCTACGTATGGCTACACCTTC | CASSEGQGYSTYGYTF
TRBJ2-7 | TRBV30 | NA | TRBD1 | TGTGCCTGGAGTGTACAGGGGCGACCTAACGAGCAGTACTTC | CAWSVQGRPNEQYF
TRBJ2-2 | TRBV7-8 | NA | NA | TGTGCCAGCACCGAGGCTGACAGTTACACCGGGGAGCTGTTTTTT | CASTEADSYTGELFF
TRBJ2-7 | TRBV6-1 | NA | TRBD2 | TGTGCCAGCAGTGATAGGGATAGCGGGAGGGGGTACGAGCAGTACTTC | CASSDRDSGRGYEQYF
TRBJ1-5 | TRBV30 | NA | NA | TGTGCCTGGAGGTCGGGCGGGACCGATCAGCCCCAGCATTTT | CAWRSGGTDQPQHF
TRBJ1-3 | TRBV7-6 | NA | NA | TGTGCCAGCAGCTTAGATTCCCCAGGGCTCGGAAACACCATATATTTT | CASSLDSPGLGNTIYF
TRBJ2-2 | TRBV4-3 | once | NA | TGCGCCAGCAGCCAAGGGCCCGGGGAGCTGTTTTTT | CASSQGPGELFF
TRBJ1-1 | TRBV27 | NA | TRBD1 | TGTGCCAGCAGTTTAGGACAGGGTAACACTGAAGCTTTCTTT | CASSLGQGNTEAFF
TRBJ2-2 | TRBV27 | once | NA | TGTGCCAGCAGGACTAGGGGGCAGGCCGGGGAGCTGTTTTTT | CASRTRGQAGELFF
TRBJ2-3 | TRBV7-6 | NA | NA | TGTGCCAGCAGCTTCTTAGCGGAAAGCACAGATACGCAGTATTTT | CASSFLAESTDTQYF
TRBJ1-6 | TRBV29-1 | NA | NA | TGCAGCCTTAGTCATGACACTGTAGTGGATTCACCCCTCCACTTT | CSLSHDTVVDSPLHF
TRBJ2-5 | TRBV2 | NA | TRBD2 | TGTGCCAGCATGGTCCGACTAGCGGGAGGGACGGGGCAGGCAAGATCGACCCAGTACTTC | CASMVRLAGGTGQARSTQYF
TRBJ1-3 | TRBV15 | NA | NA | TGTGCCACCAGCAGAACGGGAGACTCTGGAAACACCATATATTTT | CATSRTGDSGNTIYF
TRBJ2-5 | TRBV4-3 | NA | NA | TGCGCCAGCAGCCAAGATCTGGGGACGTTGGAGACCCAGTACTTC | CASSQDLGTLETQYF
TRBJ2-2 | TRBV2 | NA | NA | TGTGCCATTTTTCGGGGCTCCCGAACGGGGAACACCGGGGAGCTGTTTTTT | CAIFRGSRTGNTGELFF
TRBJ2-7 | TRBV7-9 | NA | NA | TGTGCCAGCAGCCCGAGCACAAACTACGAGCAGTACTTC | CASSPSTNYEQYF
TRBJ2-4 | TRBV18 | NA | NA | TGTGCCAGCTCACCACCTCAGGGAATAGCCAAAAACATTCAGTACTTC | CASSPPQGIAKNIQYF
TRBJ2-7 | TRBV5-6 | NA | TRBD2 | TGTGCCAGCAGCGTCTTAGCGGGAGGGGGCGAGCAGTACTTC | CASSVLAGGGEQYF
TRBJ2-7 | TRBV12-5 | NA | TRBD2 | TGTGCTAGTGGTTTGGTAGTAGGGAGGGTCTACGAGCAGTACTTC | CASGLVVGRVYEQYF
TRBJ1-4 | TRBV13 | NA | NA | TGTGCCAGCAGCAAGGTGGGGAGCGGCAATGAAAAACTGTTTTTT | CASSKVGSGNEKLFF
TRBJ1-1 | TRBV19 | NA | NA | TGTGCCAGTAGTATTTGGGGAGGGGACACGCCTGAAGCTTTCTTT | CASSIWGGDTPEAFF
TRBJ1-6 | TRBV27 | NA | TRBD1 | TGTGCCAGCAGTTCACTAAGGACAGGGCCCTATAATTCACCCCTCCACTTT | CASSSLRTGPYNSPLHF
TRBJ1-1 | TRBV11-2 | NA | NA | TGTGCCAGCAGCTTAACGGGACAATTGAACACTGAAGCTTTCTTT | CASSLTGQLNTEAFF
TRBJ2-5 | TRBV9 | NA | NA | TGTGCCAGCAGCTCCGAAGAGACCCAGTACTTC | CASSSEETQYF
TRBJ2-1 | TRBV5-1 | NA | NA | TGCGCCAGCAGACATGTCTTCAGAGCCCATGAGCAGTTCTTC | CASRHVFRAHEQFF
TRBJ1-2 | TRBV7-6 | NA | NA | TGTGCCAGCAGCTTCGGCGCCAAGGGGTCCGACTATGGCTACACCTTC | CASSFGAKGSDYGYTF
TRBJ2-3 | TRBV4-1 | NA | NA | TGCGCCAGCAGTCAATTTCCTGTAGATACGCAGTATTTT | CASSQFPVDTQYF
TRBJ2-1 | TRBV27 | NA | TRBD2 | TGTGCCAGCAGTATTAGCGGGGGTAATGAGCAGTTCTTC | CASSISGGNEQFF
TRBJ2-6 | TRBV7-7 | NA | NA | TGTGCCAGCAGCTCTGGACCGGGAGGGGCCAACGTCCTGACTTTC | CASSSGPGGANVLTF
TRBJ1-1 | TRBV5-1 | NA | NA | TGCGCCAGCAGCCCGGAGGCAGGGAGGGTCCTTCTGACTGAAGCTTTCTTT | CASSPEAGRVLLTEAFF
TRBJ2-3 | TRBV4-1 | NA | TRBD2 | TGCGCCAGCAGCCAAGATCATCCACGGGAGGGTGGAGATACGCAGTATTTT | CASSQDHPREGGDTQYF
TRBJ2-5 | TRBV27 | NA | TRBD2 | TGTGCCAGCAGTTCACTCGGGAGGCCGTACCAAGAGACCCAGTACTTC | CASSSLGRPYQETQYF
TRBJ2-7 | TRBV5-1 | NA | NA | TGCGCCAGCAGCTCTCTGGGGGGCCTGAAGTCCTACGAGCAGTACTTC | CASSSLGGLKSYEQYF
TRBJ2-6 | TRBV9 | NA | NA | TGTGCCAGCAGCGGAACCTCTGGGGCCAACGTCCTGACTTTC | CASSGTSGANVLTF
TRBJ2-2 | TRBV4-3 | NA | TRBD2 | TGCGCCAGCAGCCTCAACCACGGGGGGTTGAACACCGGGGAGCTGTTTTTT | CASSLNHGGLNTGELFF
TRBJ1-1 | TRBV19 | NA | NA | TGTGCCAGTAGTATCCGCGGGGCAGCATTCTTGAACACTGAAGCTTTCTTT | CASSIRGAAFLNTEAFF
TRBJ2-1 | TRBV7-6 | NA | NA | TGTGCCAGCAGCTTAGGGCGGGACCGCAAGGGGCAGTTCTTC | CASSLGRDRKGQFF
TRBJ1-3 | TRBV7-9 | few | NA | TGTGCCAGCAGACCCGGAGGGAGAGAGGACACCATATATTTT | CASRPGGREDTIYF
TRBJ2-7 | TRBV4-1 | NA | NA | TGCGCCAGCAGCCAAGACCCGCGGGCCCCTTCCTACGAGCAGTACTTC | CASSQDPRAPSYEQYF
TRBJ1-4 | TRBV2 | NA | NA | TGTGCCAGCAGTGAGGAGTCACGGGGTCGCGAAAAACTGTTTTTT | CASSEESRGREKLFF
TRBJ1-2 | TRBV7-8 | NA | NA | TGTGCCAGCAGCTTATACGCAGCCGTCTATGGCTACACCTTC | CASSLYAAVYGYTF
TRBJ2-1 | TRBV9 | once | TRBD2 | TGTGCCAGCAGCGTAGGACTAGCGGTTCCCTACAATGAGCAGTTCTTC | CASSVGLAVPYNEQFF
TRBJ1-4 | TRBV27 | NA | TRBD1 | TGTGCCAGCAGTTTATATGGGAGGGGGCAAGAAAAACTGTTTTTT | CASSLYGRGQEKLFF
TRBJ1-1 | TRBV27 | NA | NA | TGTGCCAGCAGTTTATCGGCAGGCGACACTGAAGCTTTCTTT | CASSLSAGDTEAFF
TRBJ1-1 | TRBV4-1 | NA | NA | TGCGCCAGCAGCCAAGATGGCAGAAACACTGAAGCTTTCTTT | CASSQDGRNTEAFF
TRBJ1-5 | TRBV4-2 | NA | NA | TGTGCCAGCAGCCAGGGGGGGATGGCTAGCAATCAGCCCCAGCATTTT | CASSQGGMASNQPQHF
TRBJ2-1 | TRBV30 | NA | TRBD1 | TGTGCCTGGGCAACCGGGACAGTCTACAATGAGCAGTTCTTC | CAWATGTVYNEQFF
TRBJ2-7 | TRBV7-9 | once | NA | TGTGCCAGCAGCTTGGACTCTTCCTACGAGCAGTACTTC | CASSLDSSYEQYF
TRBJ1-1 | TRBV19 | NA | NA | TGTGCCAGTAGCCCGACAAGGACTGAAGCTTTCTTT | CASSPTRTEAFF
TRBJ1-1 | TRBV2 | NA | NA | TGTGCCAGCAGAAGGGGAGCGAACACTGAAGCTTTCTTT | CASRRGANTEAFF
TRBJ2-3 | TRBV15 | NA | TRBD1 | TGTGCCACCAGCAGAGGCCGACAGGGGTCAGATACGCAGTATTTT | CATSRGRQGSDTQYF
TRBJ1-1 | TRBV19 | NA | NA | TGTGCCAGTAGTATTTATACTGAAGCTTTCTTT | CASSIYTEAFF
TRBJ1-5 | TRBV4-3 | few | NA | TGCGCCAGCAGCCCCACCTGGGGGCAGCTTCAGCCCCAGCATTTT | CASSPTWGQLQPQHF
TRBJ1-2 | TRBV4-3 | NA | NA | TGCGCCAGCAGTGGGCTCTACAGGGCCAAACCGTTTATCTATGGCTACACCTTC | CASSGLYRAKPFIYGYTF
TRBJ2-1 | TRBV7-8 | NA | NA | TGTGCCAGCAGCTTAGGGACAAATGAGCAGTTCTTC | CASSLGTNEQFF
TRBJ2-1 | TRBV28 | NA | NA | TGTGCCAGCAGTTTAGGGCGAGAGGATGAGCAGTTCTTC | CASSLGREDEQFF
TRBJ2-1 | TRBV4-1 | NA | NA | TGCGCCAGCATTGGGGCAGGGGAGGGCAATGAGCAGTTCTTC | CASIGAGEGNEQFF
TRBJ2-7 | TRBV29-1 | NA | NA | TGCAGCGTTGTTAGTACTGCAAGCTCCTACGAGCAGTACTTC | CSVVSTASSYEQYF
TRBJ2-5 | TRBV28 | NA | TRBD2 | TGTGCCAGCTCGTGGGCTAGCGGGAGGGAGACCCAGTACTTC | CASSWASGRETQYF
TRBJ2-5 | TRBV6-1 | NA | TRBD2 | TGTGCCAGCAGTCAGAACCTAGCGGAAGAGACCCAGTACTTC | CASSQNLAEETQYF